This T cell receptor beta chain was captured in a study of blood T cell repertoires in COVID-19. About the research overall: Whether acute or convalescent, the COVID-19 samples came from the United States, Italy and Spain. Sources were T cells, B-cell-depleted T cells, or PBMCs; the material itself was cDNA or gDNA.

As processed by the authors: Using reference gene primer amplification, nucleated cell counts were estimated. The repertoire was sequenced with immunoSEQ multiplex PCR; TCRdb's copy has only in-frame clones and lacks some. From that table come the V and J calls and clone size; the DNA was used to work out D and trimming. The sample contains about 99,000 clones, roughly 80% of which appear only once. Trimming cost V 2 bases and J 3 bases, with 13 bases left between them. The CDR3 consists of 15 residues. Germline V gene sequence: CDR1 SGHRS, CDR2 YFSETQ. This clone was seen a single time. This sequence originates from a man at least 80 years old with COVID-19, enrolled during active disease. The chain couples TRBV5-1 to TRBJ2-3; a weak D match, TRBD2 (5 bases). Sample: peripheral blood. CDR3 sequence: CASSLLVSETDTQYF. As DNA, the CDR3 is TGCGCCAGCAGCTTACTAGTATCAGAGACAGATACGCAGTATTTT.